One and the same sample provided the 22 T cell receptor beta chains below, sequenced in a study of T cell responses to AZD1222 COVID-19 vaccine. Libraries were prepared by immunoSEQ multiplex PCR; TCRdb keeps only in-frame clonotypes and omits some of them. The sample lists roughly 120,000 clones; about 88% were seen once. Sequencing used peripheral blood, obtained 28 days after the second AZD1222 dose. The source is an adult who received the AZD1222 COVID-19 vaccine.

The rearrangement links TRBV9 to TRBJ2-1; possibly TRBD2 for D (7 bases). The germline gives CDR1 SGDLS, CDR2 YYNGEE. There are 13 residues in the CDR3. Trimming took 3 bases from V and 9 from J, leaving 13 bases between them. The CDR3 sequence is CASSALGGGEQFF. The CDR3 coding sequence is TGTGCCAGCAGCGCCCTAGGGGGGGGTGAGCAGTTCTTC.

This sequence joins TRBV1 and TRBJ2-7; no check of the table's D call, TRBD2, against the DNA was made. TRBV1 is marked as a pseudogene. This CDR3 has 16 residues. The CDR3 protein is CTSSQDLAGGPYEQYF. CDR3 bases: TGCACCAGCAGCCAAGATCTGGCGGGGGGGCCCTACGAGCAGTACTTC.

The rearrangement uses TRBV20-1 and TRBJ1-1, with 9 nucleotides matching TRBD1. The CDR3 is 14 residues long. The junction had 5 bases not matched to a gene; V was cut back by 3 bases and J by 3 bases. Germline-derived CDR1 and CDR2 are DFQATT and SNEGSKA (reference sequence). As DNA, the CDR3 is TGCAGTGCTAGTCTGGACAGGGGCTACACTGAAGCTTTCTTT. Its protein product is CSASLDRGYTEAFF.

This chain uses TRBV5-1 with TRBJ1-2; D is possibly TRBD1 (5 bases). The CDR3 sequence is 13 residues long. CDR1 and CDR2 (germline): SGHRS, YFSETQ. The V gene lost 2 bases and the J gene lost 3 bases, with 8 bases spanning the gap. The CDR3 is CASSFDSDYGYTF. The CDR3 coding sequence is TGCGCCAGCAGCTTCGACAGCGACTATGGCTACACCTTC. The full variable domain, its missing parts supplied by reference TRBV5-1 and TRBJ1-2, is KAGVTQTPRYLIKTRGQQVTLSCSPISGHRSVSWYQQTPGQGLQFLFEYFSETQRNKGNFPGRFSGRQFSNSRSEMNVSTLELGDSALYLCASSFDSDYGYTFGSGTRLTVV.

The chain recombines TRBV7-2 with TRBJ2-1; tentatively, D is TRBD1 or TRBD2 (5 bases each). The CDR3 covers 14 residues. Trimming cost V 5 bases and J 8 bases, with 16 bases left between them. Germline V CDR1 and CDR2: SGHTA, FQGNSA. Here the CDR3 DNA reads TGTGCCAGCAGCCGGGACCGCCGATCTGATGAGCAGTTCTTC. Protein: CASSRDRRSDEQFF.

V gene TRBV7-9 combines with J gene TRBJ2-3, with TRBD1 matching 11 bases. The CDR3 is 15 residues long. The germline CDR1 and CDR2 sequences are SEHNR and FQNEAQ (reference sequence). The J segment lost 3 bases and the V segment lost 5 bases, leaving 4 bases of the junction unmatched. The CDR3 nucleotides are TGTGCCAGCAGCCCCGGGACAGGGGGTACAGATACGCAGTATTTT. The encoded protein is CASSPGTGGTDTQYF.

Here the CDR3 DNA reads TGTGCCAGCACACTACGGGACCCTGGGAACACTGAAGCTTTCTTT. This sequence encodes CASTLRDPGNTEAFF. The chain uses TRBV7-9 and TRBJ1-1, with a possible D match to TRBD1 (5 bases). The V gene lost 7 bases and the J gene lost 1 base, with 16 bases spanning the gap. The germline CDR1 and CDR2 sequences are SEHNR and FQNEAQ (reference sequence). The length of the CDR3 is 15 residues.

Only a few counts were recorded for this clone. The chain joins TRBV2 to TRBJ2-1; TRBD2 might be the D (6 bases). Germline lookup yields CDR1 SNHLY and CDR2 FYNNEI. CDR3 length: 15 amino acids. Trimming took 4 bases from V and 3 from J, leaving 13 bases between them. CDR3 bases: TGTGCCAGCAGTGCTGGCGGGGCCATCTACAATGAGCAGTTCTTC. It codes for CASSAGGAIYNEQFF.

The chain has TRBV12-3 or TRBV12-4 and TRBJ1-2; D gene uncertain. The V end lost 3 bases, the J end lost 9 bases, and 8 bases lay between the germline ends. The CDR3 length is 11 residues. The CDR3 reads CASSFYKSYTF. For the CDR3, the DNA is TGTGCCAGCAGTTTTTACAAAAGCTACACCTTC.

The chain uses TRBV6-5 and TRBJ2-1, with D possibly TRBD1 on 6 matching bases. The CDR3 runs 13 residues. Germline V CDR1 and CDR2: MNHEY, SVGAGI. Trimming took off 7 bases at V and 6 bases at J, with 13 bases between the two ends. CDR3: CASNRVRGNEQFF. The CDR3 DNA sequence: TGTGCCAGCAACAGGGTTAGAGGCAATGAGCAGTTCTTC.

The CDR3 nucleotides read TGTGCCAGCAGTAACAGGGTCCAAGAGCAGTACTTC. It is translated as CASSNRVQEQYF. The chain uses TRBV28 and TRBJ2-7; D might be TRBD1 (6 bases). The ends were cut back, 5 bases at V and 7 bases at J, with 12 bases in the middle. Germline V gives CDR1 MDHEN, CDR2 SYDVKM. The CDR3 extends over 12 amino acids.

This chain links TRBV7-8 with TRBJ1-4; perhaps TRBD1 as D (6 bases). The CDR3 runs 17 residues. V lost 1 base to trimming and J lost 6 bases, with 18 bases between them. Germline CDR1 SGHVS, CDR2 FQNEAQ. The CDR3 is CASSLVSTRGIDEKLFF. The CDR3 bases are TGTGCCAGCAGCTTAGTCTCGACGAGGGGGATCGATGAAAAACTGTTTTTT.

The chain couples TRBV24-1 to TRBJ2-5, with D perhaps matching TRBD1 (5 bases). V lost 5 bases and J 5 bases, leaving 14 bases between the germline ends. The CDR3 has 14 amino acids. In germline, CDR1 is KGHDR, CDR2 SFDVKD. The CDR3 protein is CATSVEGAWETQYF. The CDR3 bases are TGTGCCACCAGTGTTGAAGGGGCCTGGGAGACCCAGTACTTC.

The chain recombines TRBV4-1 with TRBJ1-2, with unresolved D. The CDR3 sequence is 15 residues long. Trimming removed 2 bases from V and 4 bases from J, with 14 bases in between. Germline values: CDR1 MGHRA, CDR2 YSYEKL. Written as DNA, the CDR3 is TGCGCCAGCAGCCAAATTGATGCGGGGAGCTATGGCTACACCTTC. It encodes CASSQIDAGSYGYTF.

The CDR3 coding sequence is TGTGCCAGCAGCCGAATATTGGACTTCACAGATACGCAGTATTTT. Translated, it gives CASSRILDFTDTQYF. The rearrangement links TRBV11-2 to TRBJ2-3, with a weak D call TRBD2 (5 bases). Germline-derived CDR1 and CDR2 are SGHAT and FQNNGV. V was shortened by 5 bases and J by 2 bases, with 14 bases between the two germline ends. The CDR3 is made up of 15 amino acids.

The chain links TRBV2 to TRBJ2-7; D is undetermined. The CDR3 totals 13 residues. CDR1 and CDR2 (germline): SNHLY, FYNNEI. The V and J ends lost 4 bases and 6 bases respectively, with 13 bases between them. The CDR3 protein is CASSGELPGEQYF. DNA for the CDR3: TGTGCCAGCAGTGGGGAACTCCCTGGCGAGCAGTACTTC. The full variable domain, completed using reference TRBV2 and TRBJ2-7, is EPEVTQTPSHQVTQMGQEVILRCVPISNHLYFYWYRQILGQKVEFLVSFYNNEISEKSEIFDDQFSVERPDGSNFTLKIRSTKLEDSAMYFCASSGELPGEQYFGPGTRLTVT.

J is TRBJ1-1 and V is TRBV4-1; D is unresolved. The CDR3 covers 16 residues. V lost 4 bases and J lost 4, with 19 bases in between. The germline CDR1 and CDR2 sequences are MGHRA and YSYEKL. In DNA, the CDR3 is TGCGCCAGCAGCCCTCGCTCGATACTGGAGGTCACTGAAGCTTTCTTT. This gives the protein CASSPRSILEVTEAFF.

The chain combines TRBV27 with TRBJ2-7; TRBD1 is a possible D gene (6 bases). Trimming shortened V by 8 bases and J by 3 bases, and 20 bases separated the two germline ends. Per germline, CDR1 MNHEY and CDR2 SMNVEV (reference sequence). The CDR3 is 15 residues long. This CDR3 is CASRSVGQRVYEQYF. The CDR3, as DNA: TGTGCCAGCCGATCTGTAGGACAGAGAGTCTACGAGCAGTACTTC.

V usage is TRBV7-9 and J usage is TRBJ1-2; unclear D gene. Per the germline V gene, CDR1 is SEHNR and CDR2 is FQNEAQ (reference sequence). CDR3 length equals 15 residues. V was cut by 1 base and J by 8 bases, with 17 bases left in between. CDR3 DNA: TGTGCCAGCAGCTTAGAAACGAGGGCAGGAGGAGGCTACACCTTC. As protein: CASSLETRAGGGYTF.

The rearrangement links TRBV7-9 to TRBJ2-5; D ambiguous. The CDR3 contains 15 residues. Trimming shortened V by 5 bases and J by 1 base, and 14 bases separated the two germline ends. The germline gives CDR1 SEHNR, CDR2 FQNEAQ (reference sequence). The CDR3 here is CASSRIRVSQETQYF. The CDR3 bases are TGTGCCAGCAGCAGGATAAGAGTGTCCCAAGAGACCCAGTACTTC.

The chain combines TRBV7-8 with TRBJ1-5, with D perhaps TRBD1 (6 bases). The CDR3 spans 15 residues. Germline-derived CDR1 and CDR2 are SGHVS and FQNEAQ. Trimming cost V 5 bases and J 1 base, with 12 bases left between them. CDR3: CASSAQTGSNQPQHF. CDR3 DNA: TGTGCCAGCAGCGCCCAGACAGGAAGCAATCAGCCCCAGCATTTT. Combining the CDR3 with reference TRBV7-8 and TRBJ1-5 gives the whole variable domain GAGVSQSPRYKVAKRGQDVALRCDPISGHVSLFWYQQALGQGPEFLTYFQNEAQLDKSGLPSDRFFAERPEGSVSTLKIQRTQQEDSAVYLCASSAQTGSNQPQHFGDGTRLSIL.

J is TRBJ2-1 and V is TRBV6-4; D tentatively reads TRBD1 or TRBD2 (5 bases each). V gave up 4 bases and J gave up 3 bases, with 7 bases separating them. The CDR3 spans 13 residues. Germline CDR1 reads MRHNA; CDR2 reads SNTAGT. CDR3: CASSGGDYNEQFF. Here the CDR3 DNA reads TGTGCCAGCAGTGGAGGGGACTACAATGAGCAGTTCTTC.